Listed below are T cell receptor beta chains from one sample, sequenced in a study of T cells in Graves' hyperthyroidism and ophthalmopathy. TCRdb recomputed calls from the multiplex PCR reads with MiXCR, one row per CDR3 protein. Among 480,000 or so distinct CDR3 sequences listed, about 15% were seen once. Sequenced: blood. Source of these receptors: a woman under 30 with Graves' hyperthyroidism. Both conserved end residues are part of each CDR3. Each record gives: CDR3 DNA, CDR3 protein, D gene, J gene, clone size, V gene. D genes are given only for firm matches. Only part of the rows carry a size: once, few, many, or a class if the clone is expanded.

TGTGCCAGCAGCAAGTCCGCTTATGGCCCAATAAACGAGCAGTACTTC | CASSKSAYGPINEQYF | - | TRBJ2-7 | many | TRBV27
TGTGCCAGCAGGAGGCGGGGTACGCAGTATTTT | CASRRRGTQYF | - | TRBJ2-3 | - | TRBV12-3/TRBV12-4
TGTGCCAGCAGCCTGAGGACCCCTGAATTGGAAAAACTGTTTTTT | CASSLRTPELEKLFF | - | TRBJ1-4 | many | TRBV3-1
TGTGCCAGCAGAAAGGACAGGGTAGAGACCCAGTACTTC | CASRKDRVETQYF | TRBD1 | TRBJ2-5 | - | TRBV5-4
TGTGCCAGCAGCCAGGCCTTGGCGGGCCTAGAGACCCAGTACTTC | CASSQALAGLETQYF | - | TRBJ2-5 | many | TRBV27
TGTGCCAGCAGTTCCCCCCGGAGGCCGGATAGCACAGATACGCAGTATTTT | CASSSPRRPDSTDTQYF | - | TRBJ2-3 | many | TRBV6-1
TGTGCCAGCAGCTCGACGCGAGACAACAGGGGGACCATCTATGGCTACACCTTC | CASSSTRDNRGTIYGYTF | TRBD1 | TRBJ1-2 | few | TRBV9
TGTGCCACTACCAGGGCTTTCCTGGGAGGGAACAATGAGCAGTTCTTC | CATTRAFLGGNNEQFF | TRBD2 | TRBJ2-1 | many | TRBV12-3/TRBV12-4
TGTGCCAGCAGTTACTCGAAGTCTAGCGGGGGGGATACGCAGTATTTT | CASSYSKSSGGDTQYF | TRBD2 | TRBJ2-3 | many | TRBV6-5
TGCGCCAGCACCGGGGACAGGGATATTGACTACGAGCAGTACTTC | CASTGDRDIDYEQYF | TRBD1 | TRBJ2-7 | many | TRBV10-2
TGTGCCTGGTCGACAGGGTTCGGGTCTGGCTACACCTTC | CAWSTGFGSGYTF | TRBD1 | TRBJ1-2 | many | TRBV30
TGCGCCAGCAGCCAACGACAGGGGGGCACCGGGGAGCTGTTTTTT | CASSQRQGGTGELFF | TRBD1 | TRBJ2-2 | few | TRBV4-1
TGTGCCAGCAGTTCACCTAGCGCAGGGGAGACCCAGTACTTC | CASSSPSAGETQYF | - | TRBJ2-5 | few | TRBV5-8
TGCGCCAGCAGCTTTTTAGGGGATCAGAACACTGAAGCTTTCTTT | CASSFLGDQNTEAFF | - | TRBJ1-1 | - | TRBV5-1
TGTGCCAGCAGTTACGGGGGAGGGGGTGAGCTGTTTTTT | CASSYGGGGELFF | - | TRBJ2-2 | many | TRBV6-6